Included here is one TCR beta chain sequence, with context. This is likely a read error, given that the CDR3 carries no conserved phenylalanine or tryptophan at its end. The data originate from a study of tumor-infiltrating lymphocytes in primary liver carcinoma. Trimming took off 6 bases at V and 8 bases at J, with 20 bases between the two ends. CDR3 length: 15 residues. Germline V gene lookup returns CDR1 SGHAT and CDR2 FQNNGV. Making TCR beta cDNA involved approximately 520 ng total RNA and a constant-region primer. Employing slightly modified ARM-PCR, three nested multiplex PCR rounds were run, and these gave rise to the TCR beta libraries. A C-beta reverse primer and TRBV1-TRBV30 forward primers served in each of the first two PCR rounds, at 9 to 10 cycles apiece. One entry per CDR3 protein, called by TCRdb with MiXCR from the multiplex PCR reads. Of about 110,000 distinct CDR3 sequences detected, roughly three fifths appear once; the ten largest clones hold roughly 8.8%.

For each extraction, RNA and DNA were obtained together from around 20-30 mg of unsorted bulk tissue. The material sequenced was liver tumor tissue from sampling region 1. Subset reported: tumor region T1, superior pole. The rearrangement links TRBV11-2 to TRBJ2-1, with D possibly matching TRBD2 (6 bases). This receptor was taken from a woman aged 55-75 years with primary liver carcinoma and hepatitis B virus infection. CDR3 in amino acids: CASRLGLAFDDEQFY. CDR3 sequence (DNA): TGTGCCAGCAGGCTAGGGCTAGCGTTCGACGATGAGCAGTTCTAC.